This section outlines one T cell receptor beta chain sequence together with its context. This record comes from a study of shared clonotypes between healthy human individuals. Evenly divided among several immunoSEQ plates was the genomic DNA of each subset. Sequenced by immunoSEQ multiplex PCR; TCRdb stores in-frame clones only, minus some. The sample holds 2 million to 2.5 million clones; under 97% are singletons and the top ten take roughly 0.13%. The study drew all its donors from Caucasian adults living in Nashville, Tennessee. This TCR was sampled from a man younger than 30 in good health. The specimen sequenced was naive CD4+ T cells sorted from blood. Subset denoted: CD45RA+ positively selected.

The CDR3 DNA reads as TGTGCCAGCAGCTTAGCCGCAGGGGGGACTGAAGCTTTCTTT. Protein product: CASSLAAGGTEAFF. The V gene is TRBV7-2, the J gene TRBJ1-1; 7 nucleotides align to TRBD1. J was trimmed by 5 bases and V by 0 bases; bases with no gene match: 3. The germline V gene has CDR1 SGHTA and CDR2 FQGNSA. CDR3 length equals 14 residues.